This T cell receptor beta chain comes out of a study of cytomegalovirus exposure and HLA in healthy donors (dated by TCRdb to about 2017). Regarding the complete study: According to an earlier analysis of 587 of the donors, roughly 180 million T cells yielded roughly 110 million unique TCR beta sequences and about 280 Gb of sequence data. Donor age, sex, ethnicity and CMV serostatus were collected together with the repertoire data. Typing coverage varied by locus: about 620-630 donors for A, B, C, DRB1 and DQB1; roughly 500 for DQA1; around 570 for DPA1; under 490 for DPB1. In the later analysis, no new phenotypic data were used to find candidate immune exposures; instead, reliance was placed on TCR beta sequences and their occurrence across donors. In a later analysis, previously published TCR beta repertoires from hundreds of donors were re-analyzed and high-resolution HLA genotyping was added so that TCR occurrence patterns could be studied. Because of strong linkage in the cohort, a handful of DR-DQ haplotypes were treated as single units for association and clustering. Every discovery cohort repertoire had been produced on one sequencing platform. On average, approximately 250,000 unique TCR beta nucleotide sequences were sequenced per donor among 350 to 400 genotyped donors of the cohort, with approximately 18% of those sequences being non-productive. The genetic ancestry cluster associated with self-reported Caucasian donors included about 81% of the 398 genotyped donors. Class I and class II HLA loci were covered by the typing at four-digit resolution. The T cell repertoires of several hundred subjects were profiled by immunosequencing and related to cytomegalovirus serostatus. An earlier analysis of approximately 630 of the donors applied high-throughput TCR beta sequencing to assess whether each TCR beta V gene segment acted as functional or pseudogenic. Genome-wide SNP genotypes for about 65% of the roughly 700 donors were used in a later genetic analysis, which treated that subset as a discovery cohort. The study combined high-throughput TCR immunosequencing, statistical association of individual TCRs with disease status, and machine learning to predict cytomegalovirus infection status. An early release that covered 640 HLA-typed donors contained approximately 300 gigabases of sequencing data and tens of millions of unique TCR sequences. The study aimed to test whether cataloging public T cell receptors could reveal signatures of past pathogen exposure. Besides the first cohort of roughly 700 subjects, a separate validation cohort made up of over a hundred different subjects was used. Paper-wide results and their limitations: In a later analysis, TCR association rates were found to vary across HLA loci, with the most associated TCRs seen for DRB1 alleles and the fewest for HLA-C alleles. The authors suggested that the approach could potentially be extended to other disease states and immunological phenotypes. An earlier analysis of several hundred of the donors showed that most TCR beta V segments appeared in productive rearrangements either about 90% or about 30% of the time, which broadly matched IMGT annotations. Roughly uniform sequencing depth across donors was assumed in presence/absence analyses, although this assumption may not hold. V-gene and J-gene trimming of TCR beta chains was associated with a missense DCLRE1C variant in a later genetic analysis, and the association was replicated in an independent cohort. About 17 rarely observed V segments, including chromosome 9 orphons, were excluded from the earlier analysis of approximately 500 of the donors because counts were too low. Only TCR beta chains were sequenced in this cohort, and the absence of alpha or paired-chain data limited detectable features. Linkage disequilibrium might explain the correlated functional status among segregating V segments, but an unknown experimental factor could not be ruled out. In a later analysis, HLA-associated TCR beta chains were found to be more clonally expanded and to have lower generation probabilities than equally common non-associated chains. At a false discovery rate of 0.05, a later analysis linked under 20,000 TCR beta sequences to specific HLA alleles. Three of the identified cytomegalovirus-associated TCR beta chains were confirmed in vitro to be specific for cytomegalovirus antigens. Assigning TCR associations to individual alleles was difficult when HLA alleles, especially DR and DQ, strongly co-occurred. According to a later analysis, parvovirus B19, influenza, CMV and Epstein-Barr virus appeared linked to several top co-occurrence clusters. The sequencing pipeline was judged likely to have produced a cluster of highly shared sequence variants as a technical artifact. Most CMV-associated TCR beta chains appeared to be HLA-restricted in a later analysis, and the HLA associations seemed to be driven largely by CMV exposure. The only immune exposure information available for the cohort was CMV serostatus. In a later genetic analysis, fewer N-insertions in productive TCRs were reported among donors in an Asian-associated ancestry cluster than the roughly 700-donor mean. A further reported finding was that TCR beta sequences accurately predicted the HLA-A and HLA-B alleles for most subjects in the first cohort. Cytomegalovirus status was reported to be diagnosed by the classifier with high specificity and sensitivity in both the original and validation cohorts. Because HLA typing was missing for some donors at each locus, association tests included only the typed subset. A total of 150 to 200 TCR beta chains were listed by the study as associated with cytomegalovirus. Across donors, most TCR sequences were observed very rarely, whereas some public TCRs were present in many individuals.

Library prep was done by the immunoSEQ multiplex PCR assay. A mixture of 60 forward primers for TCR Vbeta segments and 13 reverse primers for TCR Jbeta segments was used in the multiplex PCR. The CDR3 region of rearranged TCR beta genes was amplified from genomic DNA by a multiplex PCR assay. The Illumina HiSeq System was used to sequence the amplified TCR beta libraries as 87-base-pair reads. From the authors' description of their analysis: Across the 666 repertoires, a later analysis counted 78 million or so unique TCR beta chains, around 11 million of which were shared by at least two donors. Raw reads were error-corrected and collapsed into unique sequences with a nearest-neighbor algorithm that merged closely related sequences to remove PCR and sequencing errors. To assign V, D and J gene segments, CDR3 sequences were aligned to IMGT reference sequences. Each retained sequence needed at least a six-nucleotide match to both a V gene segment and a J gene segment. Rearrangements were classified as productive when the CDR3 lacked stop codons and remained in frame with V and J, and all other rearrangements were classified as non-productive. Following IMGT convention, CDR3 was defined as the stretch from the second conserved V-encoded cysteine up to the conserved J-encoded phenylalanine. In an earlier analysis of 587 of the donors, sequences lacking an unambiguous match to a single V gene segment were excluded. An earlier analysis of approximately 590 of the donors classified V segments as functional when productive rearrangements were above 56.7% and as segregating when the standard deviation between donors was above 5%. A statistical classification framework was built for diagnosing cytomegalovirus status from the catalog of TCR beta chain sequences. V and J gene assignment, in a later analysis, came from comparing TCR nucleotide sequences with IMGT/GENE-DB human TR gene sequences. A later analysis assigned CDR3 sequences and most-parsimonious VDJ recombination scenarios with the TCRdist pipeline. In a later analysis, each TCR beta chain was defined by its CDR3 amino acid sequence together with its V-gene family, and reads lacking a unique V-gene family were excluded. To address suspected cross-contamination and a sequencing artifact, a later analysis removed some 620 highly shared, low-generation-probability nucleotide sequences. A later analysis calculated a clonal expansion index for each public chain from normalized within-repertoire ranks of inferred template counts. In a later analysis, generation probabilities were computed with a VDJ recombination model fitted to out-of-frame rearrangements, and the resulting probabilities were checked against IGoR. Hypergeometric tests were used in a later analysis to score TCR-TCR, TCR-HLA and TCR-CMV co-occurrence, with a repertoire-size bias correction applied to the TCR pairs. In a later analysis, false discovery rates were estimated by permuting HLA or CMV assignments 20 times. A later analysis grouped co-occurring TCRs with DBSCAN, adding TCRdist sequence similarity when clustering within HLA-allele-positive subsets. Co-occurrence clustering excluded repertoires with fewer than 30,000 or more than 120,000 public chains, plus five with anomalous nucleotide sharing. TCRdb holds this immuneACCESS table with in-frame rearrangements only. Some clones are missing; in checked studies, unresolved V genes explain under half, and the rest has no known cause. The D gene and trimming were derived from the DNA, and the V and J assignments and clone size from that table. For this sample the table gives roughly 190,000 clones, of which roughly 80% were detected only once. The top ten constitute approximately 2% of the sample.

Remarks on this clone: It has no known antigen specificity. Within one base of it there is no much larger clone, and no base qualities were kept.

The cohort comprised around 690 healthy bone marrow donors. All cohort members were sampled while nominally healthy, although unrecorded immune exposures were likely present. The donor tested CMV seropositive, placing the donor among the 289 seropositive members of the cohort. A peripheral blood sample was collected from each donor, and TCR beta sequencing was performed on peripheral blood mononuclear cells. The Qiagen DNeasy Blood Extraction Kit was used to extract genomic DNA from the blood cell samples. This clonotype originated in a woman under 40 in good health and CMV-seropositive. The sequenced sample consisted of PBMCs.

This receptor has the CDR3 CASRTGGRFDEQYF. The nucleotides read TGTGCCAGCAGGACGGGGGGCAGGTTTGACGAGCAGTACTTC. The chain links TRBV28 with TRBJ2-7; the best D guess is TRBD2, with 7 bases matching. Relative to germline, V is 6 bases shorter and J is 5 bases shorter, with 17 bases between their ends. From a lookup of the germline V gene, CDR1 and CDR2 are MDHEN and SYDVKM. Measured from the cysteine to the phenylalanine, the CDR3 is 14 residues long. CDR3 DNA only is kept here, 42 bases in frame from base 1.